The subject of this entry is one T cell receptor (beta chain). Its target is unknown. This sample stems from a study of CD8+CD57+ T cells in acquired aplastic anemia. TCR beta VDJ and CDR3 profiling used genomic DNA as template. TCRdb itself ran the reads through MiXCR, one entry per CDR3 protein. The sample has hundreds of thousands of distinct CDR3 sequences, around a third seen once. Sequenced patients had shown CD8+CD57+ cell expansion by flow cytometry. Every one of the patients had aplastic anemia (severe, acquired). Study results and caveats: Some 31 shared CD8+ CDR3s appeared highly expressed within patients' immunodominant clones.

CDR3 length: 11 amino acids. Looked up from germline, CDR1 is ENHRY and CDR2 is SYGVKD. Trimming cost V 11 bases and J 6 bases; bases outside gene matches: 6. This sequence joins TRBV10-3 and TRBJ2-7; 8 nucleotides agree with TRBD1. Material: sorted CD4+, CD8+, or CD8+CD57+ T cells (not recorded which) from PBMCs. The sequence derives from a human donor with aplastic anemia. The CDR3 loop is CASRQGTEQYF. Here the CDR3 DNA reads TGTGCCTCCCGACAGGGGACCGAGCAGTACTTC.